This TCR beta chain was obtained from a study of TIL therapy for anti-PD-1-resistant metastatic lung cancer. With regard to this clone: Its specificity is not known.

Findings and caveats of the study: This highly selected cohort may not generalize to typical lung cancer patients.

In germline, CDR1 is LGHNA, CDR2 YNFKEQ. The V gene lost 1 base and the J gene lost 6 bases, with 10 bases spanning the gap. The CDR3 is 13 amino acids. Time point in this sample: pre-treatment sample, taken before nivolumab and TIL therapy. Most excised metastases sampled were pleural nodules or supraclavicular lymph nodes. Sequencing used immunoSEQ v3. Sequencing depth was approximately 2 million read pairs for survey level, roughly 4.5-6.5 million for deep. The data were produced by immunoSEQ multiplex PCR, yet TCRdb's version contains in-frame clones alone and is incomplete. The sample lists approximately 12,000 clones, 50% to 75% occurring once.

The source of this sequence is a person aged 30 to 80 with non-small cell lung cancer. This sample comprised tumor tissue, obtained at baseline. V usage is TRBV4-2 and J usage is TRBJ2-7; D not resolved. DNA for the CDR3: TGTGCCAGCAGCCAAGGACTCCTCGGCGAGCAGTACTTC. Amino acids: CASSQGLLGEQYF.